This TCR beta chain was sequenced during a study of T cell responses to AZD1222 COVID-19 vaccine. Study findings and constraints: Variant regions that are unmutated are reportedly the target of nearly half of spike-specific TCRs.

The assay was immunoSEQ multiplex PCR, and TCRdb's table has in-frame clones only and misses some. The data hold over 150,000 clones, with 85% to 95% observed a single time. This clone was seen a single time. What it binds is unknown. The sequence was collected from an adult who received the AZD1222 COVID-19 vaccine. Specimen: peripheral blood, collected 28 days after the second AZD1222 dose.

CDR3 residues: CASSLGYDRDVRETQYF. CDR3 bases: TGTGCCAGCAGCTTGGGATATGACAGGGACGTCAGAGAGACCCAGTACTTC. The rearrangement links TRBV5-4 to TRBJ2-5; 7 bases map to TRBD1. From germline, CDR1 is SGHNT and CDR2 YYREEE (reference sequence). The CDR3 is 17 amino acids. Unmatched junction bases numbered 12, after V lost 0 bases and J lost 4 bases. Using reference TRBV5-4 and TRBJ2-5 for the parts outside the CDR3, the full variable domain is ETGVTQSPTHLIKTRGQQVTLRCSSQSGHNTVSWYQQALGQGPQFIFQYYREEENGRGNFPPRFSGLQFPNYSSELNVNALELDDSALYLCASSLGYDRDVRETQYFGPGTRLLVL.